This T cell receptor (beta chain) is drawn from a study of blood T cell repertoires in COVID-19. Only in-frame clones appear in the TCRdb table, and some are missing; sequencing was by immunoSEQ multiplex PCR. The data contain about 440,000 clones, around 88% of them seen just once; the ten biggest clones take up roughly 12%. This CDR3 has 14 amino acids. Germline lookup yields CDR1 SGDLS and CDR2 YYNGEE. V was cut by 0 bases and J by 9 bases, with 10 bases left in between. This TCR derives from a woman in her forties or fifties with COVID-19, enrolled during active disease. The specimen was peripheral blood. This sequence joins TRBV9 and TRBJ1-6, with D tentatively TRBD1 (5 bases). CDR3 sequence: CASSVGGEFSPLHF. The CDR3 nucleotides read TGTGCCAGCAGCGTAGGGGGGGAATTTTCACCCCTCCACTTT.